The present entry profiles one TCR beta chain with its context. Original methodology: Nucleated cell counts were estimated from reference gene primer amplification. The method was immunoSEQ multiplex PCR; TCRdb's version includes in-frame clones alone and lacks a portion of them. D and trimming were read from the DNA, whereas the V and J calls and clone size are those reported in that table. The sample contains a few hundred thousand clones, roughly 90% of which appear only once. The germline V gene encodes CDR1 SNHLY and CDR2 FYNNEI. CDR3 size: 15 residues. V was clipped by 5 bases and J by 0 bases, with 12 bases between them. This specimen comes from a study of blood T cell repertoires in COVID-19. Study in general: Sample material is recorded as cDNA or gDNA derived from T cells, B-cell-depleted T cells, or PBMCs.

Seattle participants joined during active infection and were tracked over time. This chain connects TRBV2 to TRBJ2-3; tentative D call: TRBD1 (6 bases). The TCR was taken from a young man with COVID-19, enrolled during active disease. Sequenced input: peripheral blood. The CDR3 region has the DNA TGTGCCAGCAGTCTCCAGGGGCGCAGCACAGATACGCAGTATTTT. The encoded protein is CASSLQGRSTDTQYF.